The 19 T cell receptor beta chains listed next were all sequenced from one sample in a study of T cells after yellow fever vaccination. TCRdb used MiXCR to reprocess the 5' RACE reads, holding one entry per CDR3 protein. In the table there are more than 90,000 distinct CDR3 sequences, 5.5% to 8% of which are singletons. Material: CD4+ T cells sorted from PBMCs, obtained roughly 46 days after the first yellow fever vaccination. These receptors were collected from a young man who received the YFV17D yellow fever vaccine.

This clonotype was seen at least ten times. This chain joins TRBV6-2 or TRBV6-3 and TRBJ2-5, with 9 bases lining up with TRBD2. This CDR3 is 13 amino acids long. Germline V gene sequence: CDR1 MNHEY, CDR2 SVGEGT. Unmatched junction bases numbered 4, after V lost 6 bases and J lost 5 bases. CDR3 DNA: TGTGCCAGCAGGCGGGGGGGCTTTGAGACCCAGTACTTC. Protein: CASRRGGFETQYF.

This clonotype was picked up many times. V gene TRBV20-1 combines with J gene TRBJ2-7, with 8 bases that match TRBD2. CDR3 length: 12 residues. The J segment lost 3 bases and the V segment lost 5 bases, leaving 3 bases of the junction unmatched. Germline assignment: CDR1 DFQATT and CDR2 SNEGSKA (reference sequence). In nucleotides, the CDR3 is TGCAGTGCTCTCGGGGGGGGCTACGAGCAGTACGTC. Translating it yields CSALGGGYEQYV.

This clonotype showed up many times. The chain recombines TRBV11-2 with TRBJ1-2; the D is unclear. The CDR3 loop spans 14 amino acids. The germline CDR1 and CDR2 sequences are SGHAT and FQNNGV. Trimming shortened V by 0 bases and J by 3 bases, and 8 bases separated the two germline ends. CDR3 sequence (DNA): TGTGCCAGCAGCTTAGACAGGACGGACTATGGCTACACCTTC. This encodes CASSLDRTDYGYTF. Filled out from reference TRBV11-2 and TRBJ1-2, the complete variable domain reads EAGVAQSPRYKIIEKRQSVAFWCNPISGHATLYWYQQILGQGPKLLIQFQNNGVVDDSQLPKDRFSAERLKGVDSTLKIQPAKLEDSAVYLCASSLDRTDYGYTFGSGTRLTVV.

There are many counts of this clonotype. The V gene is TRBV7-8, the J gene TRBJ1-5, with D hard to call. The germline V gene encodes CDR1 SGHVS and CDR2 FQNEAQ. V dropped 5 bases and J dropped 2 bases, with 16 bases sitting between them. The CDR3 runs to 16 residues. In nucleotides, the CDR3 is TGTGCCAGCAGCCCTTCCGATATTCCTGGCAATCAGCCCCAGCATTTT. It specifies CASSPSDIPGNQPQHF.

For this clonotype: A much larger clone differs from this one at a single base, so this may be a read error. The rearrangement links TRBV6-5 to TRBJ2-7; D may be TRBD1 or TRBD2 (6 bases each). This CDR3 has 15 amino acids. Per germline, CDR1 MNHEY and CDR2 SVGAGI. CDR3 DNA: TGTTCCAGCAGTTATCCGGGGGCAATCCCACCTGAGCAGTACGTC. It translates to CSSSYPGAIPPEQYV.

This clonotype occurred many times. This chain joins TRBV7-9 and TRBJ1-5; D might be TRBD1 (5 bases). This CDR3 is built from 16 residues. Trimming stripped 5 bases from V and 2 bases from J, with 16 bases between. Germline-derived CDR1 and CDR2 are SEHNR and FQNEAQ (reference sequence). CDR3 residues: CASSQGPTRGNQPQHF. CDR3 coding DNA: TGTGCCAGCAGCCAGGGACCCACCCGGGGCAATCAGCCCCAGCATTTT.

Notes on this clonotype: One base away lies a much larger clone, so this may be a sequencing read error. V is TRBV2 and J is TRBJ2-5, with D maybe TRBD1 (6 bases). The germline V gene has CDR1 SNHLY and CDR2 FYNNEI. The germline V and J ends were trimmed by 3 bases and 2 bases, with 10 bases remaining between them. The length of the CDR3 is 14 residues. The CDR3 spells CASSDGTTQETQYF. In nucleotides, the CDR3 is TGTGCCAGCAGTGATGGGACAACTCAAGAGACCCAGTACTTC.

In its sample, this clonotype was seen many times. The gene calls are TRBV5-1 and TRBJ2-7; D possibly corresponds to TRBD1 (6 bases). Germline CDR1 is SGHRS and CDR2 is YFSETQ. V was cut by 4 bases and J by 1 base, with 12 bases left in between. The CDR3 runs to 14 residues. The CDR3 sequence: CASSREGQSYEQYF. The CDR3 DNA sequence: TGCGCCAGCAGCCGAGAGGGACAATCCTACGAGCAGTACTTC.

The V gene is TRBV6-5, the J gene TRBJ1-1, with 7 bases matching TRBD1. CDR3 length equals 16 residues. Trimming at V came to 2 bases and at J to 4 bases, leaving 10 bases not matched to a gene. CDR1 and CDR2 from the germline V gene are MNHEY and SVGAGI. The CDR3 DNA is TGTGCCAGCAGTTACGGACCCCAGGGGGGGGCCACTGAAGCTTTCTTT. Translation gives CASSYGPQGGATEAFF.

This chain joins TRBV20-1 and TRBJ1-2; D not resolved. The CDR3 consists of 14 residues. Germline assignment: CDR1 DFQATT and CDR2 SNEGSKA (reference sequence). V dropped 5 bases and J dropped 1 base, with 14 bases sitting between them. The CDR3 protein is CSAPLGSYNYGYTF. The CDR3 region has the DNA TGCAGTGCTCCCCTGGGGTCCTATAACTATGGCTACACCTTC.

The CDR3 DNA follows: TGTGCCATCAGTGGGCAGGGGGCGGGGCACACAGATACGCAGTATTTT. This encodes CAISGQGAGHTDTQYF. This chain uses TRBV10-3 with TRBJ2-3; 8 bases agree with TRBD1. The junction had 8 bases not matched to a gene; V was cut back by 4 bases and J by 2 bases. CDR1 is ENHRY and CDR2 is SYGVKD in the germline V gene. CDR3 size: 16 residues.

This clonotype appeared many times. The chain combines TRBV7-2 with TRBJ1-5, with D perhaps TRBD1 (5 bases). The length of the CDR3 is 15 residues. Germline CDR1 and CDR2: SGHTA and FQGNSA. Trimming cost V 6 bases and J 0 bases, with 12 bases left between them. The CDR3 here is CASRTATDSNQPQHF. The CDR3 coding sequence is TGTGCCAGCAGAACCGCGACAGATAGCAATCAGCCCCAGCATTTT.

This clonotype occurred many times. The genes are TRBV9 and TRBJ2-7; the D gene is possibly TRBD2 (5 bases). Trimming took 4 bases from V and 0 from J, leaving 11 bases between them. CDR3 length equals 14 residues. The germline V gene encodes CDR1 SGDLS and CDR2 YYNGEE. CDR3 bases: TGTGCCAGCAGCCCACGGGAAAGCTCCTACGAGCAGTACTTC. Residues: CASSPRESSYEQYF.

At least ten counts were recorded for this clonotype. The V and J genes are TRBV5-5 and TRBJ1-2, with D possibly matching TRBD1 (6 bases). The germline V gene has CDR1 SGHKS and CDR2 YYEKEE (reference sequence). The CDR3 runs 15 residues. V was pared by 2 bases and J by 6 bases, with 17 bases between. The CDR3, as DNA: TGTGCCAGCAGCTTTGGGGGGGCTGGGATGGATGGCTACACCTTC. Its translation is CASSFGGAGMDGYTF.

This clonotype was seen only once. This sequence may be a read error, since a much larger clone differs from it by one base. CDR3 nucleotides: TGCGCCCGCAGCTTGGAGCCTAGCGGGGGCACAGATACGCAGTATTTT. Amino acid sequence: CARSLEPSGGTDTQYF. The chain employs TRBV5-1 and TRBJ2-3; the match to TRBD2 covers 9 bases. Germline CDR1 is SGHRS and CDR2 is YFSETQ. The CDR3 extends over 16 amino acids.

This clonotype was observed many times. V gene TRBV11-2 combines with J gene TRBJ2-5, with D maybe TRBD2 (5 bases). Germline V gene lookup returns CDR1 SGHAT and CDR2 FQNNGV. The CDR3 covers 14 residues. The V gene lost 5 bases and the J gene lost 1 base, with 11 bases spanning the gap. CDR3 in DNA: TGTGCCAGCAGCCCCCGGACTCTCCAAGAGACCCAGTACTTC. Its protein is CASSPRTLQETQYF. Complete variable domain (other parts from reference TRBV11-2 and TRBJ2-5): EAGVAQSPRYKIIEKRQSVAFWCNPISGHATLYWYQQILGQGPKLLIQFQNNGVVDDSQLPKDRFSAERLKGVDSTLKIQPAKLEDSAVYLCASSPRTLQETQYFGPGTRLLVL.

At least ten counts were recorded for this clonotype. The chain is built from TRBV6-1 and TRBJ2-1; D is perhaps TRBD1 (6 bases). Trimming took off 6 bases at V and 5 bases at J, with 14 bases between the two ends. The germline V gene has CDR1 MNHNS and CDR2 SASEGT. This CDR3 comprises 14 residues. The CDR3 coding sequence is TGTGCCAGCAGAGTAGGGACACAGAACAATGAGCAGTTCTTC. The encoded protein is CASRVGTQNNEQFF.

This chain connects TRBV4-3 to TRBJ2-1; TRBD2 aligns across 10 bases. CDR1 and CDR2 from the germline V gene are LGHNA and YSLEER. Losses at the gene ends were 0 bases for V and 3 bases for J; bases not matched to a gene: 2. The CDR3 has 16 residues. The CDR3 region is CASSQDKRGGYNEQFF. The DNA of the CDR3 is TGCGCCAGCAGCCAAGATAAGCGGGGGGGCTACAATGAGCAGTTCTTC.

This clonotype has just a few counts. The chain recombines TRBV5-1 with TRBJ2-2, with a tentative D call TRBD2 (6 bases). CDR3 length: 15 residues. Trimming stripped 2 bases from V and 2 bases from J, with 10 bases between. Looked up from germline, CDR1 is SGHRS and CDR2 is YFSETQ. This CDR3 reads CASSFGTHNTGELFF. The CDR3 DNA sequence: TGCGCCAGCAGCTTCGGGACTCACAACACCGGGGAGCTGTTTTTT. Drawing the rest from reference TRBV5-1 and TRBJ2-2, the complete variable domain is KAGVTQTPRYLIKTRGQQVTLSCSPISGHRSVSWYQQTPGQGLQFLFEYFSETQRNKGNFPGRFSGRQFSNSRSEMNVSTLELGDSALYLCASSFGTHNTGELFFGEGSRLTVL.